The 32 T cell receptor beta chains presented below share a single source sample, sequenced in a study of blood T cell repertoires in COVID-19. The method was immunoSEQ multiplex PCR; TCRdb's version includes in-frame clones alone and lacks a portion of them. The profile shows around 250,000 clones, around 85% of them singletons. The sequencing input was peripheral blood. Receptors were obtained from a man aged 60 to 69 with acute or convalescent COVID-19.

The chain has TRBV5-6 and TRBJ2-1; 9 bases fit TRBD2. The CDR3 consists of 15 residues. V lost 4 bases to trimming and J lost 2 bases; unmatched junction nucleotides: 4. Germline V CDR1 and CDR2: SGHDT, YYEEEE. The DNA for the CDR3 is TGTGCCAGCAGCCCCCGACTAGCGGCCTACAATGAGCAGTTCTTC. Protein product: CASSPRLAAYNEQFF. The full variable domain, its missing parts supplied by reference TRBV5-6 and TRBJ2-1, is DAGVTQSPTHLIKTRGQQVTLRCSPKSGHDTVSWYQQALGQGPQFIFQYYEEEERQRGNFPDRFSGHQFPNYSSELNVNALLLGDSALYLCASSPRLAAYNEQFFGPGTRLTVL.

The rearrangement joins TRBV21-1 to TRBJ2-5; TRBD2 reflects the table's D call only, with no check against the DNA. TRBV21-1 is flagged as a pseudogene. This CDR3 has 18 amino acids. The CDR3 sequence: CASSKCDRGTSGLETQYF. The CDR3 bases are TGTGCCAGCAGCAAATGCGATCGGGGGACTAGCGGGTTAGAGACCCAGTACTTC.

The chain recombines TRBV5-6 with TRBJ2-2, with 9 bases matching TRBD1. The V and J ends lost 2 bases and 6 bases, in that order; junction bases with no gene match: 5. The CDR3 has 15 amino acids. Germline CDR1 is SGHDT and CDR2 is YYEEEE. The DNA for the CDR3 is TGTGCCAGCAGCTTTGGACAGGGGTATGCCGGGGAGCTGTTTTTT. Its translation is CASSFGQGYAGELFF.

This chain uses TRBV5-1 with TRBJ1-1; 10 nucleotides line up with TRBD1. Trimming at V came to 4 bases and at J to 1 base, leaving 7 bases not matched to a gene. Per the germline V gene, CDR1 is SGHRS and CDR2 is YFSETQ. The CDR3 runs 16 residues. The CDR3 coding sequence is TGCGCCAGCAGCCCGGGACAGGGGATTGGGAACACTGAAGCTTTCTTT. It is translated as CASSPGQGIGNTEAFF.

J is TRBJ2-1 and V is TRBV19; D possibly corresponds to TRBD2 (6 bases). The CDR3 is 16 residues long. Germline V gene lookup returns CDR1 LNHDA and CDR2 SQIVND (reference sequence). With 3 bases removed from V and 2 bases from J, the gap between germline ends came to 14 bases. This chain's CDR3 is CASSMAGRPPYNEQFF. CDR3 in DNA: TGTGCCAGTAGTATGGCGGGGAGGCCCCCCTACAATGAGCAGTTCTTC.

Worth noting for this clone: Sequence at one end of the junction differs from germline and may be a read error. J is TRBJ2-5 and V is TRBV6-5, with 13 bases aligning to TRBD2. Germline V gene sequence: CDR1 MNHEY, CDR2 SVGAGI. CDR3 size: 15 residues. The CDR3 DNA follows: TGCGCCAGCAGAAGACTAGCGGGAGGTTCAGAGACCCAGTACTTC. Its translation is CASRRLAGGSETQYF.

J is TRBJ1-4 and V is TRBV29-1, with 7 bases lining up with TRBD1. The CDR3 covers 14 residues. In germline, CDR1 is SQVTM, CDR2 ANQGSEA. The ends lost 6 bases at V and 0 bases at J; junction bases unmatched: 4. This CDR3 is CSVVGQTTNEKLFF. The CDR3, as DNA: TGCAGCGTAGTGGGACAGACAACTAATGAAAAACTGTTTTTT.

CDR3 loop: CASFQGEEIYGYTF. Here the CDR3 DNA reads TGTGCCAGCTTCCAGGGGGAAGAAATTTATGGCTACACCTTC. The rearrangement joins TRBV28 to TRBJ1-2; 7 bases line up with TRBD1. Losses at the gene ends were 8 bases for V and 5 bases for J; bases not matched to a gene: 11. Looked up from germline, CDR1 is MDHEN and CDR2 is SYDVKM. The CDR3 has 14 residues.

The rearrangement joins TRBV27 to TRBJ1-6; possibly TRBD1 for D (6 bases). V lost 6 bases and J lost 5, with 20 bases in between. CDR1 is MNHEY, CDR2 SMNVEV, per germline (reference sequence). CDR3 length: 17 amino acids. CDR3 amino acids: CASRLTELDSNNSPLHF. The CDR3 DNA sequence: TGTGCCAGCAGACTTACCGAACTGGACAGCAATAATTCACCCCTCCACTTT.

The gene calls are TRBV7-8 and TRBJ2-4; D remains unclear. Germline CDR1 is SGHVS and CDR2 is FQNEAQ. CDR3 length: 14 residues. Trimming removed 5 bases at V and 8 bases at J, with 16 bases between. The DNA for the CDR3 is TGTGCCAGCAGCGGCAACCGGGTGTTGGACATTCAGTACTTC. It codes for CASSGNRVLDIQYF.

This chain uses TRBV23-1 with TRBJ2-5, with TRBD2 as a possible D gene (6 bases). TRBV23-1 is labeled an ORF, and its function is uncertain. Trimming left V 1 base short and J 0 bases short, with 12 bases between. The length of the CDR3 is 16 residues. The CDR3 here is CASSQFQRVYQETQYF. The CDR3 coding sequence is TGCGCCAGCAGTCAATTTCAGCGGGTGTACCAAGAGACCCAGTACTTC.

V and J are TRBV27 and TRBJ1-2; D remains ambiguous. The V gene lost 0 bases and the J gene lost 1 base, with 12 bases spanning the gap. The V gene's germline CDR1 is MNHEY and CDR2 SMNVEV (reference sequence). This CDR3 comprises 16 residues. DNA for the CDR3: TGTGCCAGCAGTTTATCGAAAGCGGCGCTTAACTATGGCTACACCTTC. Translating it yields CASSLSKAALNYGYTF.

The chain uses TRBV6-2 or TRBV6-3 and TRBJ1-5; 11 bases are a match to TRBD1. V shed 6 bases, J shed 5 bases, and the junction held 18 bases outside the gene matches. The CDR3 runs to 19 residues. Germline loops: CDR1 MNHEY, CDR2 SVGEGT. The CDR3: CASSYHVPGQGEGYQPQHF. As DNA, the CDR3 is TGTGCCAGCAGCTATCATGTCCCGGGACAGGGGGAAGGCTATCAGCCCCAGCATTTT.

The gene calls are TRBV4-3 and TRBJ2-1; D perhaps matches TRBD2 (7 bases). This CDR3 region has 17 residues. Germline V lookup: CDR1 LGHNA, CDR2 YSLEER. V gave up 1 base and J gave up 3 bases, with 16 bases separating them. The CDR3 nucleotides are TGCGCCAGCAGCCAAGTTCTGGGGGGGGGCTTCTACAATGAGCAGTTCTTC. This translates into CASSQVLGGGFYNEQFF.

This clone has only one observation. V and J are TRBV3-1 (or the pseudogene TRBV3-2) and TRBJ2-5; a weak D match, TRBD2 (5 bases). Trimming pared 2 bases from V and 0 bases from J, leaving 10 bases between. CDR1 and CDR2 (germline): LGHDT, YNNKEL (reference sequence). The CDR3 spans 15 residues. The CDR3 nucleotides are TGTGCCAGCAGCCAAAGGACTGGCAACCAAGAGACCCAGTACTTC. Protein: CASSQRTGNQETQYF.

The V gene is TRBV6-5, the J gene TRBJ1-1; 7 bases agree with TRBD1. Germline V gene lookup returns CDR1 MNHEY and CDR2 SVGAGI. CDR3 length equals 14 residues. After removal of 4 bases from V and 5 bases from J, the junction contained 7 bases not matched to a gene. CDR3 amino acids: CASSLEQGYTEAFF. The CDR3 nucleotides are TGTGCCAGCAGTTTAGAACAGGGGTATACTGAAGCTTTCTTT.

V is TRBV28 and J is TRBJ2-7; D perhaps matches TRBD1 (6 bases). Trimming removed 5 bases from V and 2 bases from J, with 7 bases in between. From germline, CDR1 is MDHEN and CDR2 SYDVKM. CDR3 length equals 12 residues. The DNA of the CDR3 is TGTGCCAGCAGTACAGGGCCCTACGAGCAGTACTTC. The encoded protein is CASSTGPYEQYF.

The V call is TRBV18, the J call TRBJ1-5; D uncertain. From germline, CDR1 is KGHSH and CDR2 LQKENI. CDR3 length: 16 residues. V gave up 2 bases and J gave up 6 bases, with 17 bases separating them. The CDR3 sequence is CASSPEARVEVQPQHF. Written as DNA, the CDR3 is TGTGCCAGCTCACCAGAGGCGCGGGTTGAGGTTCAGCCCCAGCATTTT. Complete variable domain (other parts from reference TRBV18 and TRBJ1-5): NAGVMQNPRHLVRRRGQEARLRCSPMKGHSHVYWYRQLPEEGLKFMVYLQKENIIDESGMPKERFSAEFPKEGPSILRIQQVVRGDSAAYFCASSPEARVEVQPQHFGDGTRLSIL.

The chain links TRBV7-3 to TRBJ2-2; D perhaps matches TRBD2 (5 bases). V lost 7 bases and J lost 6, with 12 bases in between. This CDR3 comprises 13 residues. Germline lookup yields CDR1 SGHTA and CDR2 FQGTGA. CDR3 sequence (DNA): TGTGCCAGCACCCCCGGGGTAGCCGGGGAGCTGTTTTTT. It encodes CASTPGVAGELFF. The full variable domain, in which reference TRBV7-3 and TRBJ2-2 provide the parts outside the CDR3, is GAGVSQTPSNKVTEKGKYVELRCDPISGHTALYWYRQSLGQGPEFLIYFQGTGAADDSGLPNDRFFAVRPEGSVSTLKIQRTERGDSAVYLCASTPGVAGELFFGEGSRLTVL.

V is TRBV23-1 and J is TRBJ2-1, with 7 positions matching TRBD1. TRBV23-1 falls under the ORF class, with uncertain function. CDR3 length: 16 amino acids. Trimming cost V 4 bases and J 9 bases; bases outside gene matches: 15. The CDR3 nucleotides are TGCGCCAGCAGTCCCCTGACAGGGTATTTGTGTGTTGAGCAGTTCTTC. Translated, it gives CASSPLTGYLCVEQFF.

This chain connects TRBV9 to TRBJ2-7; 7 nucleotides match TRBD2. The V and J ends lost 4 bases and 2 bases, in that order; junction bases with no gene match: 6. Per the germline V gene, CDR1 is SGDLS and CDR2 is YYNGEE. The CDR3 runs to 14 residues. CDR3 loop: CASSPREYPYEQYF. In DNA, the CDR3 is TGTGCCAGCAGCCCGCGGGAGTACCCCTACGAGCAGTACTTC.

The rearrangement uses TRBV28 and TRBJ2-1; D remains ambiguous. V shed 6 bases and J shed 1 base, with 10 bases lying between them. The CDR3 covers 14 residues. Germline assignment: CDR1 MDHEN and CDR2 SYDVKM. The CDR3 sequence: CASRPPGSYNEQFF. In DNA form, the CDR3 reads TGTGCCAGCAGACCACCCGGTTCCTACAATGAGCAGTTCTTC. Variable domain in full (rest from reference TRBV28 and TRBJ2-1): DVKVTQSSRYLVKRTGEKVFLECVQDMDHENMFWYRQDPGLGLRLIYFSYDVKMKEKGDIPEGYSVSREKKERFSLILESASTNQTSMYLCASRPPGSYNEQFFGPGTRLTVL.

This clone showed up just once. The gene calls are TRBV5-1 and TRBJ2-7; D unclear. The CDR3 length is 15 residues. The germline V and J ends were trimmed by 0 bases and 1 base, with 11 bases remaining between them. CDR1 is SGHRS and CDR2 is YFSETQ in the germline V gene. The CDR3: CASSLELGGSYEQYF. CDR3 nucleotide sequence: TGCGCCAGCAGCTTGGAACTCGGCGGTTCCTACGAGCAGTACTTC.

This rearrangement joins TRBV28 to TRBJ2-7; TRBD1 might be the D (6 bases). Germline V lookup: CDR1 MDHEN, CDR2 SYDVKM. V was pared by 6 bases and J by 1 base, with 19 bases between. This CDR3 has 16 residues. The CDR3 sequence is CASSPRGRGHSYEQYF. CDR3 nucleotide sequence: TGTGCCAGCAGCCCTCGTGGCAGGGGCCATTCCTACGAGCAGTACTTC.

This sequence joins TRBV9 and TRBJ2-2; 13 bases are a match to TRBD2. The J segment lost 1 base and the V segment lost 3 bases, leaving 3 bases of the junction unmatched. Germline-derived CDR1 and CDR2 are SGDLS and YYNGEE. CDR3 length equals 17 residues. The CDR3 is CASSAWTSGGNTGELFF. In DNA form, the CDR3 reads TGTGCCAGCAGCGCTTGGACTAGCGGGGGGAACACCGGGGAGCTGTTTTTT.

Notes on this clone: This sequence may be a read error, since a much larger clone differs from it by one base. J is TRBJ2-7 and V is TRBV11-1; the D is unclear. CDR3 length equals 11 residues. CDR1 and CDR2 from the germline V gene are SGHAT and FQDESV (reference sequence). V was pared by 5 bases and J by 3 bases, with 5 bases between. This CDR3 reads CASSHGYEQYF. For the CDR3, the DNA is TGTGCCAGCAGCCACGGCTACGAGCAGTACTTC.

V gene TRBV5-4 combines with J gene TRBJ2-5, with 15 bases lining up with TRBD2. Trimming took 4 bases from V and 0 from J; bases not matched to a gene: 4. The CDR3 is 17 residues long. Germline V gene lookup returns CDR1 SGHNT and CDR2 YYREEE (reference sequence). CDR3 loop: CASSPGTSGRYQETQYF. DNA of the CDR3: TGTGCCAGCAGCCCGGGGACTAGCGGGAGGTACCAAGAGACCCAGTACTTC. The variable domain in full, with the rest retrieved from reference TRBV5-4 and TRBJ2-5, is ETGVTQSPTHLIKTRGQQVTLRCSSQSGHNTVSWYQQALGQGPQFIFQYYREEENGRGNFPPRFSGLQFPNYSSELNVNALELDDSALYLCASSPGTSGRYQETQYFGPGTRLLVL.

The chain couples TRBV19 to TRBJ2-7; D is possibly TRBD1 (6 bases). This CDR3 comprises 15 residues. The V gene lost 3 bases and the J gene lost 0 bases, with 12 bases spanning the gap. The V gene's germline CDR1 is LNHDA and CDR2 SQIVND (reference sequence). The CDR3 nucleotides read TGTGCCAGTAGTATGGCCAGGGACACCTCCTACGAGCAGTACTTC. This gives the protein CASSMARDTSYEQYF.

The rearrangement joins TRBV29-1 to TRBJ2-5; 12 positions match TRBD1. The CDR3 covers 15 residues. Trimming at V came to 6 bases and at J to 5 bases, leaving 10 bases not matched to a gene. Germline values: CDR1 SQVTM, CDR2 ANQGSEA. The CDR3 reads CSVTPGQGAWETQYF. CDR3 DNA: TGCAGCGTGACCCCGGGACAGGGGGCGTGGGAGACCCAGTACTTC.

V and J are TRBV14 and TRBJ2-7; possible D gene TRBD2, 6 bases. The V end lost 4 bases, the J end lost 6 bases, and 13 bases lay between the germline ends. The germline V gene encodes CDR1 SGHDN and CDR2 FVKESK. CDR3 length: 13 amino acids. This CDR3 reads CASSRGIPTEQYF. CDR3 DNA sequence: TGTGCCAGCAGCCGCGGGATTCCCACCGAGCAGTACTTC.

The chain combines TRBV4-3 with TRBJ2-1; 9 nucleotides match TRBD1. The V gene's germline CDR1 is LGHNA and CDR2 YSLEER. J was trimmed by 8 bases and V by 6 bases; bases with no gene match: 11. The CDR3 has 15 residues. The CDR3, as DNA: TGCGCCAGCAGTGCCCTAGGACAGGGGCTGGATGAGCAGTTCTTC. Its protein product is CASSALGQGLDEQFF.

The CDR3 nucleotides are TGTGCCAGCAGCGTAGCCGGGACAACCTACGAGCAGTACTTC. Translation: CASSVAGTTYEQYF. This rearrangement joins TRBV9 to TRBJ2-7, with D possibly TRBD1 on 6 matching bases. V lost 0 bases, J lost 2 bases, and 9 bases lay in between. This CDR3 contains 14 residues. CDR1 and CDR2 (germline): SGDLS, YYNGEE.